This TCR beta chain stems from a study of CD4 T cells in relation to SARS-CoV-2 and coronaviruses. Turning to the study itself: TCR beta CDR3s were sequenced after roughly 10-day antigen culture of PBMCs. The restricting HLA molecule for shared crossreactive spike epitopes was mapped.

In regard to this clone: Its antigen is unknown.

J was trimmed by 2 bases and V by 4 bases; bases with no gene match: 9. The CDR3 covers 16 residues. The table came from immunoSEQ multiplex PCR; TCRdb's copy has only in-frame clones and leaves some out. The repertoire consists of some 26,000 clones, with 70% to 75% occurring once and the leading ten covering roughly 18%. Unexposed donor CD4+ T cells date from about 2011-2018, before the COVID-19 pandemic. Isolation of CD4+ T cells took place after less than 13 days in culture. Unexposed-donor CD4+ T cells were probed with SARS-CoV-2 S/N and four cold-coronavirus spikes, cells permitting. The source of this sequence is a human donor in good health. The sample consisted of CD4+ T cells from PBMCs, cultured in vitro. The gene calls are TRBV23-1 and TRBJ2-5; 8 nucleotides align to TRBD1. TRBV23-1 is labeled an ORF, and its function is uncertain. CDR3 coding DNA: TGCGCCAGCAGTCGGCAGGGGGCCGGAGTGCAAGAGACCCAGTACTTC. Its protein product is CASSRQGAGVQETQYF.